This record covers a single T cell receptor (beta chain). No antigen is known for it. The data were taken from a study of shared clonotypes between healthy human individuals. The wider study: A donor's plate count was three for CD4 naive and three for CD4 memory; CD8 naive had two and CD8 memory one.

Sequencing was performed with immunoSEQ multiplex PCR; in TCRdb, only in-frame clones are kept and a portion is missing. Of around 2.1 million clones listed, around 93% are singletons. Naive CD8 isolation took CD45RO-negative cells positively selected for CCR7 and excluded terminally differentiated effector memory CD45RA+ cells. Germline CDR1 SGHNT, CDR2 YENEEA. CDR3 length equals 13 residues. Trimming removed 5 bases from V and 4 bases from J, with 10 bases in between. Broader study findings: When naive CD4 clonotypes were compared across several donors, 4% to 6.5% were shared.

This chain joins TRBV11-3 and TRBJ2-3; TRBD1 might be the D (6 bases). The origin of this receptor is a man between 18 and 35 years old in good health. Some clones in this sample may be carry-over from other donors' samples. Sequencing was carried out using naive CD8+ T cells from PBMCs. The CDR3 loop reads CASSIRGADTQYF. In DNA, the CDR3 is TGTGCCAGCAGCATCAGGGGCGCAGATACGCAGTATTTT.